This record covers a single T cell receptor (beta chain). This sample was taken from a study of T cell changes during pregnancy in multiple sclerosis. The J segment lost 3 bases and the V segment lost 4 bases, leaving 9 bases of the junction unmatched. The CDR3 extends over 16 amino acids. The germline V gene encodes CDR1 SGHNT and CDR2 YYREEE (reference sequence). Using immunoSEQ multiplex PCR, the repertoire was profiled, and TCRdb retains in-frame clones only, with some absent. The table lists around 40,000 clones, 80% to 90% of them singletons, with roughly 1.1% in the top ten. The chain links TRBV5-4 to TRBJ2-7, with 11 bases aligning to TRBD2. This sample comprised CD4+ T cells from peripheral blood mononuclear cells, obtained in the first trimester of pregnancy. The TCR was taken from a female donor with multiple sclerosis, enrolled in a pregnancy study. The CDR3 is CASSRGGSGRGYEQYF. DNA for the CDR3: TGTGCCAGCAGCCGCGGAGGTAGCGGGAGGGGCTACGAGCAGTACTTC.